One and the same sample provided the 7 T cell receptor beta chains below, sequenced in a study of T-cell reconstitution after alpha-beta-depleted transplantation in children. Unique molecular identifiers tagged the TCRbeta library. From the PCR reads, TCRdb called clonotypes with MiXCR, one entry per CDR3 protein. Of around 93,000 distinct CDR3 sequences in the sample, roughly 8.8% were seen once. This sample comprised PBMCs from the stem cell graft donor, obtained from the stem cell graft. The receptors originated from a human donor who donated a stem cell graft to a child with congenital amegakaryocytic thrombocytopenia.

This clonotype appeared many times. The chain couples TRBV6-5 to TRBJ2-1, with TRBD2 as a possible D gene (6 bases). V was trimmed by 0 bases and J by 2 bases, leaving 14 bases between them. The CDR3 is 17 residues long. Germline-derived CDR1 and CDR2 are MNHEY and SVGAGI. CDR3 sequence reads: CASSYSYSGVPYNEQFF. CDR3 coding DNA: TGTGCCAGCAGTTACTCGTATTCGGGAGTGCCCTACAATGAGCAGTTCTTC.

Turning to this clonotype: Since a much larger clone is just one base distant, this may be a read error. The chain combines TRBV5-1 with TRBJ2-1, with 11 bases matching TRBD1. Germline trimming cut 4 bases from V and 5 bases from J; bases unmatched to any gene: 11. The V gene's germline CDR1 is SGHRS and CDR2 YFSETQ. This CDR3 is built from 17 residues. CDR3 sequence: CASSPEGQGVSHNEQFF. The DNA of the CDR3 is TGCGCCAGCAGCCCCGAGGGACAGGGGGTTTCCCACAATGAGCAGTTCTTC.

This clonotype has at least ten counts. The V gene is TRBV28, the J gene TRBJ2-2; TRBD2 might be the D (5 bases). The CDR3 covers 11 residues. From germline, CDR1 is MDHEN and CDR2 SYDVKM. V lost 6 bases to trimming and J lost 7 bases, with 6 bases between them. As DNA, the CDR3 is TGTGCCAGCAGGGAGGACGGGGAGCTGTTTTTT. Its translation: CASREDGELFF.

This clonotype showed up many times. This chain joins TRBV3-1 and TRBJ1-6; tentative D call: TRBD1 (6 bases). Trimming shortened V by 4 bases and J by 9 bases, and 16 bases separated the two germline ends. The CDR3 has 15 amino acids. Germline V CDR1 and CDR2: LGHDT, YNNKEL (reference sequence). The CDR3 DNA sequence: TGTGCCAGCAGCCGATCAACAGGGTTTGGTTCACCCCTCCACTTT. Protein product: CASSRSTGFGSPLHF.

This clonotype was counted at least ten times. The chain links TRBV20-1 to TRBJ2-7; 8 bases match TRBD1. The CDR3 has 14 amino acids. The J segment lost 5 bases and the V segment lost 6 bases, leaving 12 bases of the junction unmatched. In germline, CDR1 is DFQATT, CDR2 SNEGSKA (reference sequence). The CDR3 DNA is TGCAGTGCGCTCGACCCGGACAGGGTGAACGAGCAGTACTTC. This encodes CSALDPDRVNEQYF.

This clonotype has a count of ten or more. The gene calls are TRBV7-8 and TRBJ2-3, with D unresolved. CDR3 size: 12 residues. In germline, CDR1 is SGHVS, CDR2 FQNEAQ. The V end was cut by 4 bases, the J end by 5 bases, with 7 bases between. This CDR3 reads CASSSTRDTQYF. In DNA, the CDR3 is TGTGCCAGCAGCTCGACCCGAGATACGCAGTATTTT.

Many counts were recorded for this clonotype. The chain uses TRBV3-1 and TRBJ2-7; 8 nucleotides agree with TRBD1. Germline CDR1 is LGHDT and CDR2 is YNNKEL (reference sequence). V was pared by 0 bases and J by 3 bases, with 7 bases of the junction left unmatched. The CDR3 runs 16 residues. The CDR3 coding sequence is TGTGCCAGCAGCCAAGACGCACAGGGGGATATCTACGAGCAGTACTTC. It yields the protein CASSQDAQGDIYEQYF.